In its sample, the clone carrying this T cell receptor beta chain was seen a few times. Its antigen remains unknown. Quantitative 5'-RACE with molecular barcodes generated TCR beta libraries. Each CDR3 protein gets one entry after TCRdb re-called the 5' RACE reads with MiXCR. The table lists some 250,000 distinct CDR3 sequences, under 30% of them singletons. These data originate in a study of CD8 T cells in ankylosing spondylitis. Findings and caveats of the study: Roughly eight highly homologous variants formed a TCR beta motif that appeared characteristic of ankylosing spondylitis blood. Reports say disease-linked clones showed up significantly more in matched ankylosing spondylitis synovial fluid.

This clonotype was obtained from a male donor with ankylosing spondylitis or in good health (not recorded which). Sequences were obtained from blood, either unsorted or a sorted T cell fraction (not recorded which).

CDR3 in DNA: TGTGCCAGCAATGAGCACACCGGGGAGCTGTTTTTT. Its protein product is CASNEHTGELFF. The chain joins TRBV12-3 or TRBV12-4 to TRBJ2-2, with no clear D. The CDR3 runs 12 residues. The ends were cut back, 7 bases at V and 3 bases at J, with 6 bases in the middle.